This T cell receptor beta chain is drawn from a study of CD8 T cells in ankylosing spondylitis. In TCRdb, the 5' RACE reads were re-called with MiXCR into one record per CDR3 protein. The sample yields hundreds of thousands of distinct CDR3 sequences, 30% to 40% seen once. This clonotype was counted only a few times. The receptor's source is a male donor with ankylosing spondylitis or in good health (not recorded which). The specimen was blood, either unsorted or a sorted T cell fraction (not recorded which).

CDR3 sequence (DNA): TGTGCCAGCAGCGTTAGCGATTCTGGGGCCAACGTCCTGACTTTC. This codes for CASSVSDSGANVLTF. The chain has TRBV12-3 or TRBV12-4 and TRBJ2-6, with D possibly matching TRBD2 (5 bases). CDR3 length: 15 residues. Trimming shortened V by 6 bases and J by 1 base, and 10 bases separated the two germline ends.